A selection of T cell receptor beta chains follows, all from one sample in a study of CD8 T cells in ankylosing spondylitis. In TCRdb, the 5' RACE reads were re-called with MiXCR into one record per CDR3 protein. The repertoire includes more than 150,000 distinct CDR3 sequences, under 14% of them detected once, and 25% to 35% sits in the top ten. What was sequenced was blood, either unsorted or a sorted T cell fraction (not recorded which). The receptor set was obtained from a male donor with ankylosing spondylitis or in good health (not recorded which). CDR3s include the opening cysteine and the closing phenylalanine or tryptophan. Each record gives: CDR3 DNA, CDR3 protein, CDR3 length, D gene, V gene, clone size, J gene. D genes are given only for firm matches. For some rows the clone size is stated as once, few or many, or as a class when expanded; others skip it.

TGCAGTGCTAGAGTACCAAGCTCCTACGAGCAGTACTTC,CSARVPSSYEQYF,13,-,TRBV20-1,many,TRBJ2-7
TGCGCCAGCAGCTCAGAAGGTTGGAGCACAGATACGCAGTATTTT,CASSSEGWSTDTQYF,15,-,TRBV5-1,few,TRBJ2-3
TGTGCCAGCAGCCAAGGTGGGGGTGGCACTGAAGCTTTCTTT,CASSQGGGGTEAFF,14,-,TRBV3-1,-,TRBJ1-1
TGTGCCACCAGCAGTACTAGGAATACCGGGGAGCTGTTTTTT,CATSSTRNTGELFF,14,-,TRBV15,many,TRBJ2-2
TGTGCCAGCTCACCACAAGGGACAGCTGGAAACACCATATATTTT,CASSPQGTAGNTIYF,15,TRBD1,TRBV18,-,TRBJ1-3
TGTGCCAGCAGTTTTAGGGTTCTAGCGTCTCCTGACGAGCAGTACTTC,CASSFRVLASPDEQYF,16,-,TRBV12-3/TRBV12-4,many,TRBJ2-7
TGTGCCAGCAGTGAAAGTAGGGAGCAGTACTTC,CASSESREQYF,11,-,TRBV6-1,many,TRBJ2-7
TGCGCCAGCAGCTTCGGGGGGGGGACAGATACGCAGTATTTT,CASSFGGGTDTQYF,14,TRBD2,TRBV5-1,many,TRBJ2-3
TGTGCCAGCTCACCACCTCTGGGGACAATTGAAGCTTTCTTT,CASSPPLGTIEAFF,14,-,TRBV18,-,TRBJ1-1
TGTGCCACCAGTGGGAGGGACGATGAGCAGTTCTTC,CATSGRDDEQFF,12,-,TRBV24-1,many,TRBJ2-1
TGTGCCAGCAGTGAGACAGGGGGCTACAATGAGCAGTTCTTC,CASSETGGYNEQFF,14,TRBD1,TRBV12-3/TRBV12-4,few,TRBJ2-1
TGTGCCAGCAGCTTAGGTTCGGGGTTCACAGATACGCAGTATTTT,CASSLGSGFTDTQYF,15,-,TRBV7-6,many,TRBJ2-3
TGTGCCAGCTCGGGGAGTCGAAGTCTTAATGAAAAACTGTTTTTT,CASSGSRSLNEKLFF,15,-,TRBV18,many,TRBJ1-4
TGTGCCAGCAGCTTAAACCAGGGCTACCAAGAGACCCAGTACTTC,CASSLNQGYQETQYF,15,-,TRBV7-7,-,TRBJ2-5
TGTGCCACCGGGGGCGTCTGGGGGGATCGCAATGAGCAGTTCTTC,CATGGVWGDRNEQFF,15,-,TRBV24-1,few,TRBJ2-1
TGCAGTGCTAGAGATTTACAGAAGAACACTGAAGCTTTCTTT,CSARDLQKNTEAFF,14,-,TRBV20-1,many,TRBJ1-1
TGTGCCAGCAGCTACGGCCCTGAAGCTTTCTTT,CASSYGPEAFF,11,-,TRBV5-6,few,TRBJ1-1
TGTGCCAGCAGTGATAAGGCAGCCTTCTCCTATAATTCACCCCTCCACTTT,CASSDKAAFSYNSPLHF,17,-,TRBV25-1,-,TRBJ1-6
TGCGCCAGCAGCTTCTCTAGCGGCTCCTACGAGCAGTACTTC,CASSFSSGSYEQYF,14,TRBD2,TRBV5-1,many,TRBJ2-7
TGCAGTGCTAGAGATTGGCGACAGGGGGCTTACGAGCAGTACTTC,CSARDWRQGAYEQYF,15,TRBD1,TRBV20-1,few,TRBJ2-7
TGTGCCAGCAGCTTACGGGACCGATCCTACGAGCAGTACTTC,CASSLRDRSYEQYF,14,-,TRBV7-9,few,TRBJ2-7
TGTGCCAGCGGGAGTGCGGGGGTCTACGAGCAGTACTTC,CASGSAGVYEQYF,13,TRBD2,TRBV12-3/TRBV12-4,many,TRBJ2-7
TGTGCCAGCAGAGGGGCCCCTTATAATTCACCCCTCCACTTT,CASRGAPYNSPLHF,14,-,TRBV7-9,few,TRBJ1-6
TGCGCCAGCAGCCAAGATCGGGTAGCGGCAGATACGCAGTATTTT,CASSQDRVAADTQYF,15,-,TRBV4-3,many,TRBJ2-3
TGTGCCAGTAGTACCCTAGCGGCCTACAATGAGCAGTTCTTC,CASSTLAAYNEQFF,14,TRBD2,TRBV19,many,TRBJ2-1
TGTGCCAGCAGCCAGGGAGGCCTACGGGGGAACATTCAGTACTTC,CASSQGGLRGNIQYF,15,-,TRBV3-1,many,TRBJ2-4
TGTGCCAGCAGCCTGTCTGTCAGGCTGAACAATGAGCAGTTCTTC,CASSLSVRLNNEQFF,15,-,TRBV7-6,-,TRBJ2-1
TGCAGCGCCGGGACACGGGGGGAGCAGTACTTC,CSAGTRGEQYF,11,-,TRBV29-1,few,TRBJ2-7
TGCAGTGCTAAAAGAGGGGGGGCGGGGCTCGGGACAGATACGCAGTATTTT,CSAKRGGAGLGTDTQYF,17,-,TRBV20-1,few,TRBJ2-3
TGCGCCAGCAGCGTTCAGACTAGCGGGGAAGAGACCCAGTACTTC,CASSVQTSGEETQYF,15,TRBD2,TRBV5-1,few,TRBJ2-5
TGCGCCAGCAGCCAACCTACGATCACTAATGAAAAACTGTTTTTT,CASSQPTITNEKLFF,15,-,TRBV4-1,many,TRBJ1-4
TGTGTCAGCAGCTCGTCATTCTTAGAAGCTTTCTTT,CVSSSSFLEAFF,12,-,TRBV7-8,-,TRBJ1-1
TGTGCCAGCAGCTTGGGTCGAGCGGGAGTCGTCGGGGAGCTGTTTTTT,CASSLGRAGVVGELFF,16,TRBD2,TRBV7-6,few,TRBJ2-2
TGTGCCAGCAGGGGACAGTCCGAGACTGAAGCTTTCTTT,CASRGQSETEAFF,13,TRBD1,TRBV27,many,TRBJ1-1
TGCGCCAGCAGCCTTGGACTAGCGGGGACCCTGACCAAAAACATTCAGTACTTC,CASSLGLAGTLTKNIQYF,18,TRBD2,TRBV5-1,many,TRBJ2-4
TGTGCCAGCTCACCACGAGGACTAGCGGGAGATCTCGAGCAGTACTTC,CASSPRGLAGDLEQYF,16,TRBD2,TRBV18,-,TRBJ2-7
TGTGCCAGCAGATCCGGCGGGGTCCAAGAGACCCAGTACTTC,CASRSGGVQETQYF,14,-,TRBV6-1,many,TRBJ2-5
TGTGCCAGCAGCTTAGACAGGGGTACTGAAGCTTTCTTT,CASSLDRGTEAFF,13,TRBD1,TRBV7-6,many,TRBJ1-1
TGTGCCAGCAGTTACTCCATGGCAGCAAACACAGATACGCAGTATTTT,CASSYSMAANTDTQYF,16,-,TRBV6-5,many,TRBJ2-3
TGCGCCAGCAGCCATGGTGGGACAGGGGATGAGCAGTTCTTC,CASSHGGTGDEQFF,14,TRBD1,TRBV4-3,many,TRBJ2-1
TGTGCCAGCAGCTCCGGACTAGCGGGAGGAGGAGAGACCCAGTACTTC,CASSSGLAGGGETQYF,16,TRBD2,TRBV7-9,many,TRBJ2-5
TGTGCCAGCAGTTCGGGACAGGGGGCTTATTTTGATGGCTACACCTTC,CASSSGQGAYFDGYTF,16,TRBD1,TRBV12-3/TRBV12-4,many,TRBJ1-2
TGTGCCAGCAGCTTAGCCGTGGGACAGGTTGCCTCTGGAAACACCATATATTTT,CASSLAVGQVASGNTIYF,18,TRBD1,TRBV7-2,-,TRBJ1-3
TGTGCCAGCAGTTTCGCGCTTCAGGGGGGGGGAAACACCATATATTTT,CASSFALQGGGNTIYF,16,TRBD1,TRBV12-3/TRBV12-4,many,TRBJ1-3
TGTGCCAGCAGTCTCACAGGGTCTCGGCAGCCCCAGCATTTT,CASSLTGSRQPQHF,14,-,TRBV12-3/TRBV12-4,many,TRBJ1-5
TGTGCCAGCAGTGACCGGAGGGACAGCTCCTACGAGCAGTACTTC,CASSDRRDSSYEQYF,15,-,TRBV7-9,-,TRBJ2-7
TGTGCCAGCAGCTACGACAGGGGCAGGGAGGAAAAACTGTTTTTT,CASSYDRGREEKLFF,15,TRBD1,TRBV11-2,-,TRBJ1-4
TGCGCCAGCAGTGATGGCACCGACTATGGCTACACCTTC,CASSDGTDYGYTF,13,-,TRBV10-2,many,TRBJ1-2
TGTGCCACCAGCAGAGAAGGGACATTGAACTATGGCTACACCTTC,CATSREGTLNYGYTF,15,-,TRBV15,-,TRBJ1-2
TGCGCCAGCAGCCAACTAGGTTCCTACAATGAGCAGTTCTTC,CASSQLGSYNEQFF,14,-,TRBV4-1,many,TRBJ2-1
TGTGCCAGCAGCCAAGAAAGAAGGACTAGCGGGCTCTTGAACACCGGGGAGCTGTTTTTT,CASSQERRTSGLLNTGELFF,20,TRBD2,TRBV4-2,many,TRBJ2-2
TGTGCCAGCAGCTTAGTTTCTAAGTTGGGCAGCACAGATACGCAGTATTTT,CASSLVSKLGSTDTQYF,17,-,TRBV11-2,-,TRBJ2-3
TGCGCCAGCACCGCGGACAGCAACAATGAGCAGTTCTTC,CASTADSNNEQFF,13,-,TRBV5-1,many,TRBJ2-1